This is a list of T cell receptor beta chains from one sample in a study of T cells in Graves' hyperthyroidism and ophthalmopathy. TCRdb redid the calling of the multiplex PCR reads with MiXCR, one entry per CDR3 protein. The repertoire holds about 150,000 distinct CDR3 sequences, with about 20% as singletons. Sequencing was carried out using blood. The receptors shown here come from a woman between 45 and 60 years old with Graves' hyperthyroidism that later progressed to Graves' ophthalmopathy. The CDR3 runs from the conserved cysteine through the conserved F or W. A D gene is named only where the DNA matches it firmly. A row's size may be missing; if present it is once, few, many or a size class.

size: many
D: NA
V: TRBV18
J: TRBJ2-5
CDR3: CASSPGGETQYF
DNA: TGTGCCAGCTCACCAGGGGGAGAGACCCAGTACTTC

size: few
D: NA
V: TRBV19
J: TRBJ2-5
CDR3: CASSIGQGRETQYF
DNA: TGTGCCAGTAGTATAGGGCAGGGTCGGGAGACCCAGTACTTC

size: many
D: NA
V: TRBV19
J: TRBJ2-1
CDR3: CASSIKVLSYNEQFF
DNA: TGTGCCAGTAGTATAAAGGTGCTCTCCTACAATGAGCAGTTCTTC

size: NA
D: TRBD1
V: TRBV11-2
J: TRBJ1-1
CDR3: CASGQGLNTEAFF
DNA: TGTGCCAGCGGACAGGGCCTGAACACTGAAGCTTTCTTT

size: many
D: NA
V: TRBV12-3/TRBV12-4
J: TRBJ1-2
CDR3: CASRAWGGYTF
DNA: TGTGCCAGCAGAGCTTGGGGTGGCTACACCTTC

size: many
D: NA
V: TRBV28
J: TRBJ1-1
CDR3: CASSPRVTEAFF
DNA: TGTGCCAGCAGTCCTAGAGTCACTGAAGCTTTCTTT

size: few
D: NA
V: TRBV19
J: TRBJ1-2
CDR3: CASSFRDNYGYTF
DNA: TGTGCCAGTAGTTTCCGGGATAACTATGGCTACACCTTC

size: many
D: TRBD1
V: TRBV2
J: TRBJ1-5
CDR3: CASSVGQERNQPQHF
DNA: TGTGCCAGCAGCGTTGGACAGGAGCGCAATCAGCCCCAGCATTTT

size: NA
D: NA
V: TRBV11-2
J: TRBJ1-1
CDR3: CASSLEGLNTEAFF
DNA: TGTGCCAGCAGCTTAGAGGGTTTGAACACTGAAGCTTTCTTT

size: many
D: NA
V: TRBV20-1
J: TRBJ2-3
CDR3: CSVLMVTDTQYF
DNA: TGCAGTGTCTTGATGGTCACAGATACGCAGTATTTT

size: NA
D: TRBD2
V: TRBV11-2
J: TRBJ2-1
CDR3: CASSLGVAGEEQFF
DNA: TGTGCCAGCAGCTTAGGCGTAGCGGGAGAAGAGCAGTTCTTC

size: NA
D: NA
V: TRBV6-2/TRBV6-3
J: TRBJ1-4
CDR3: CASSSTGTGNEKLFF
DNA: TGTGCCAGCAGTTCGACAGGAACAGGGAATGAAAAACTGTTTTTT

size: many
D: NA
V: TRBV2
J: TRBJ2-3
CDR3: CASSEMGREFSSTDTQYF
DNA: TGTGCCAGCAGTGAAATGGGTCGGGAGTTTAGTAGCACAGATACGCAGTATTTT

size: few
D: TRBD2
V: TRBV20-1
J: TRBJ2-1
CDR3: CSAVDGTSRTHEQFF
DNA: TGCAGTGCGGTGGACGGGACTAGCAGGACCCATGAGCAGTTCTTC

size: many
D: NA
V: TRBV20-1
J: TRBJ2-1
CDR3: CSVRIGRTQGRNEQFF
DNA: TGCAGTGTCAGAATTGGTAGGACACAGGGGAGGAATGAGCAGTTCTTC

size: many
D: TRBD2
V: TRBV2
J: TRBJ2-1
CDR3: CASKKREGGNEQFF
DNA: TGTGCCAGCAAGAAGCGGGAGGGGGGCAATGAGCAGTTCTTC

size: NA
D: TRBD2
V: TRBV4-1
J: TRBJ2-1
CDR3: CASSPPGGLINEQFF
DNA: TGCGCCAGCAGCCCCCCGGGGGGGTTGATCAATGAGCAGTTCTTC

size: many
D: TRBD1
V: TRBV6-1
J: TRBJ1-2
CDR3: CASRVGQGDGYTF
DNA: TGTGCCAGCAGGGTGGGGCAGGGGGATGGCTACACCTTC

size: many
D: TRBD2
V: TRBV28
J: TRBJ2-5
CDR3: CASRLAGGIQETQYF
DNA: TGTGCCAGCAGGCTAGCGGGAGGGATCCAAGAGACCCAGTACTTC

size: many
D: TRBD1
V: TRBV2
J: TRBJ2-2
CDR3: CASSVDRGGGELFF
DNA: TGTGCCAGCAGTGTAGACAGGGGAGGCGGGGAGCTGTTTTTT

size: few
D: TRBD2
V: TRBV4-1
J: TRBJ2-1
CDR3: CASSQARTSGRQQRNEQFF
DNA: TGCGCCAGCAGCCAGGCCCGGACTAGCGGGAGGCAGCAACGCAATGAGCAGTTCTTC

size: NA
D: NA
V: TRBV24-1
J: TRBJ1-1
CDR3: CATQAGNTEAFF
DNA: TGTGCCACCCAAGCGGGAAACACTGAAGCTTTCTTT